The TCR beta chain under discussion was sequenced for a study of technical replicates of blood from several donors. J was trimmed by 1 base and V by 4 bases; bases with no gene match: 7. The CDR3 spans 16 residues. Germline V gives CDR1 MNHNS, CDR2 SASEGT. Produced via immunoSEQ multiplex PCR; TCRdb's table is partial and in-frame only. The sample contains tens of thousands of clones, just over 95% of which appear only once. The clonotype was recovered from a human donor in good health. This chain uses TRBV6-1 with TRBJ1-1, with 9 bases identical to TRBD1. Sequencing was performed on T cells isolated from PBMCs. The CDR3 bases are TGTGCCAGCAGTGGTGGACCGGGACAGGGGAACACTGAAGCTTTCTTT. It is translated as CASSGGPGQGNTEAFF.